This T cell receptor beta chain was sequenced during a study of blood T cells in healthy people across ages. To note about this clonotype: Its antigen is currently unknown.

The CDR3 is made up of 14 amino acids. The germline V and J ends were trimmed by 2 bases and 5 bases, with 12 bases remaining between them. Germline V gene data show CDR1 as MNHEY and CDR2 as SVGEGT. A sample-barcoded 5' primer and a J-beta primer mix were used in a second PCR of roughly 7 to 12 cycles. TCRdb re-analysed the 5' RACE reads in MiXCR, keeping a single row per CDR3 protein. The sample carries 800,000 to 1,000,000 distinct CDR3 sequences, around 48% recorded once. Study-level findings and limits: Unsorted PBMCs prevented conclusive naive versus antigen-experienced comparison. Diversity estimates from one million T cells were considered underestimates. Possibly confounding the expanded clonotype changes was the fact that donor CMV status was unknown.

The extraction recovered at least 5 micrograms of total RNA per sample. Sequencing was performed on blood. The chain links TRBV6-2 or TRBV6-3 to TRBJ2-5; D might be TRBD1 (6 bases). This clonotype was obtained from a young man in good health. Written as DNA, the CDR3 is TGTGCCAGCAGTTACGTTTCAGGGGTCGAGACCCAGTACTTC. This translates into CASSYVSGVETQYF.